This TCR beta chain was found in a study of blood T cell repertoires in COVID-19. Repertoires were generated with immunoSEQ multiplex PCR, while TCRdb's copy carries only in-frame clones and drops some. The sample has around 250,000 clones; around 86% are singletons. Sample: peripheral blood. The sequence derives from an elderly man with acute or convalescent COVID-19.

The CDR3 region is CASSNTGFRPPGYTF. The DNA of the CDR3 is TGTGCCAGCAGCAACACAGGCTTCAGACCCCCTGGCTACACCTTC. The genes are TRBV3-1 (or the pseudogene TRBV3-2) and TRBJ1-2, with D possibly TRBD1 on 5 matching bases. V gave up 5 bases and J gave up 7 bases, with 20 bases separating them. Germline V gene lookup returns CDR1 LGHDT and CDR2 YNNKEL (reference sequence). The CDR3 runs to 15 residues.